The table lists the clone carrying this T cell receptor beta chain with many counts. What it binds is not known. CDR3-region Arm-PCR and iRepertoire HTBI primers produced the TCR beta libraries. Each CDR3 protein is one row after TCRdb ran MiXCR on the multiplex PCR reads. The sample has 250,000 or so distinct CDR3 sequences, 20% seen once. Time point denoted: newly diagnosed GD, antithyroid drugs for less than 3 months. RNA from PBMCs was the source of the TCR library. Tubes containing EDTA received roughly 8.8 milliliters of drawn peripheral blood. The data were taken from a study of regulatory T cells in long-lasting Graves disease. Findings and limits, study-wide: Persistent cases favored TRBV28, TRBJ1-2 and TRBJ2-5. Shared public clonotypes totalled a few thousand in persistent patients, compared with about 990 in new patients.

Between the trimmed V and J ends, which lost 3 bases and 3 bases, there was a span of 9 bases. CDR1 is SQVTM, CDR2 ANQGSEA, per germline. CDR3 length equals 13 residues. Sample: peripheral blood mononuclear cells (PBMCs), taken at new diagnosis, from a patient treated with antithyroid drugs. The receptor was isolated from a female donor with Graves disease. This rearrangement joins TRBV29-1 to TRBJ2-1; no reliable D call. CDR3 in amino acids: CSVEVSIYNEQFF. CDR3 coding DNA: TGCAGCGTTGAGGTCTCGATCTACAATGAGCAGTTCTTC.